This T cell receptor (beta chain) emerged from a study of T cell repertoires in cytomegalovirus infection. Study-wide context: Both a matching HLA type and CMV infection were indicated by public TCR beta signatures. Study observations and caveats: HLA-C-restricted TCR beta clonotypes specific for CMV led the ex vivo response. People with CMV and the relevant HLA were identified by cumulative public TCR beta family frequency.

TCRdb re-called the reads with MiXCR, one entry per CDR3 protein. The sample has 560,000 or so distinct CDR3 sequences; about 15% are singletons. This clonotype occurred a few times. Its antigen is unidentified. The origin of this receptor is a human donor in good health (CMV status not recorded). Some clones in this sample may be carry-over from other donors' samples. Sequencing input: CD8+ T cells from PBMCs.

Written as DNA, the CDR3 is TGTGCCAGCACTTCGGCCAGGAGCGCTTTCTTT. Protein product: CASTSARSAFF. The chain employs TRBV6-2 or TRBV6-3 and TRBJ1-1, with no clear D. Trimming removed 7 bases from V and 11 bases from J, with 14 bases in between. Germline-derived CDR1 and CDR2 are MNHEY and SVGEGT. This CDR3 comprises 11 residues.